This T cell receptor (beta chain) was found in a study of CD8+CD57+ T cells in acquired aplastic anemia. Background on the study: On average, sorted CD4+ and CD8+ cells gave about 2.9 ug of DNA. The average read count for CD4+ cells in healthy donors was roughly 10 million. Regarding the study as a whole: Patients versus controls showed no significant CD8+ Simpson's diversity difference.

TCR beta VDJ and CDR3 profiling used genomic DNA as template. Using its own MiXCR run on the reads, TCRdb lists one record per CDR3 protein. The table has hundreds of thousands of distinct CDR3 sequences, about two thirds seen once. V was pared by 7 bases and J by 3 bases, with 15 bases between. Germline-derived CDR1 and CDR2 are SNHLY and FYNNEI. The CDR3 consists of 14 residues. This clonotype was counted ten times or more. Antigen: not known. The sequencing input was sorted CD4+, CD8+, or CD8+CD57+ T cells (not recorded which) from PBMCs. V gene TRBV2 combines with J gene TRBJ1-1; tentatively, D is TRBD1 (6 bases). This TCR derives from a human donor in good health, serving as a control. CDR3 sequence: CASTKGGTYTEAFF. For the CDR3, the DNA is TGTGCCAGCACCAAGGGGGGGACCTACACTGAAGCTTTCTTT.